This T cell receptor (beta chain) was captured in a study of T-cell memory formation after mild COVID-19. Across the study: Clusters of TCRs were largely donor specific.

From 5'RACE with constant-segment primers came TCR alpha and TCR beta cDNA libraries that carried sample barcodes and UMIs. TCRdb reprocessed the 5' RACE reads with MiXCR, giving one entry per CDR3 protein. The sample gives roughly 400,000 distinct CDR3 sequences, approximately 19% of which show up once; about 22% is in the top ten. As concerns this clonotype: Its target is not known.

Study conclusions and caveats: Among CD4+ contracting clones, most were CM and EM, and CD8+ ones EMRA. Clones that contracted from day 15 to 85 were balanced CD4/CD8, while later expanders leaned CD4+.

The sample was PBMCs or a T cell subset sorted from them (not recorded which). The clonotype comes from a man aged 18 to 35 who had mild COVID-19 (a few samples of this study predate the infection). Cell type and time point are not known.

The CDR3 region has the DNA TGTGCCACCAGCAGAGAGTGGCTGGGGACGAACACAGATACGCAGTATTTT. Its translation: CATSREWLGTNTDTQYF. J is TRBJ2-3 and V is TRBV15; D is perhaps TRBD1 or TRBD2 (5 bases each). The CDR3 covers 17 residues. Trimming left V 0 bases short and J 2 bases short, with 15 bases between. CDR1 is LNHNV and CDR2 is YYDKDF in the germline V gene (reference sequence).